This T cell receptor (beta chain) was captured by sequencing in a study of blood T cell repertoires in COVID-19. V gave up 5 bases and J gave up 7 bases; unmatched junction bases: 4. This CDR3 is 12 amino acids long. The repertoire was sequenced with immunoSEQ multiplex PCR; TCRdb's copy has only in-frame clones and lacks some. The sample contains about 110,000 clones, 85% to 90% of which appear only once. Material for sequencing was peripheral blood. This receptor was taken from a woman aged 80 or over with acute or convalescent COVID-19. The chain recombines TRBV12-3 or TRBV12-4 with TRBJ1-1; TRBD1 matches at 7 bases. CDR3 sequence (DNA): TGTGCCAGCAGTCGGACAGGCTTTGAAGCTTTCTTT. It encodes CASSRTGFEAFF.